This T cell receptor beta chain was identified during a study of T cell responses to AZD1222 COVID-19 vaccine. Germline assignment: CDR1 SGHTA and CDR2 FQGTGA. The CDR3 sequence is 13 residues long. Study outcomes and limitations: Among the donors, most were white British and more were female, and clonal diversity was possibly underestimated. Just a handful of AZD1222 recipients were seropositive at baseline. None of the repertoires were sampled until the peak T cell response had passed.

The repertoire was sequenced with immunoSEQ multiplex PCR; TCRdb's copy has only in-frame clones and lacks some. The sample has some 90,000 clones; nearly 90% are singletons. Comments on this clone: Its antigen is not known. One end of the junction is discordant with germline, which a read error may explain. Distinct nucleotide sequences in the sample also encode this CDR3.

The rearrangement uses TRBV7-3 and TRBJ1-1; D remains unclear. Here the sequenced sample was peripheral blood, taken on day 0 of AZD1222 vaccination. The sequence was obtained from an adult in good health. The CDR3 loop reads CASSLTPRTEAFF. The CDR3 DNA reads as TGTGCCAGCAGCCTAACACCTAGAACTGAAGCTTTCTTT.